What follows are 26 T cell receptor beta chains derived from one specimen sequenced in a study of blood T cells in healthy people across ages. Through a sample-barcoded 5' primer and a J-beta primer mix, a second PCR was run for roughly 6 to 11 cycles. TCRdb passed the 5' RACE reads through MiXCR, listing each CDR3 protein once. The repertoire holds around 780,000 distinct CDR3 sequences, with more than 25% as singletons. The same sample was also studied in work on T cells of mothers and their children.

The sample was blood. The receptors here all came from a boy younger than 18 in good health.

The rearrangement uses TRBV3-1 and TRBJ1-2; no clear D gene. CDR3 size: 13 residues. Germline lookup yields CDR1 LGHDT and CDR2 YNNKEL (reference sequence). The V end lost 1 base, the J end lost 5 bases, and 8 bases lay between the germline ends. CDR3 amino acids: CASSQVGQYGYTF. The CDR3 DNA reads TGTGCCAGCAGCCAAGTTGGCCAGTATGGCTACACCTTC. Full variable domain (remainder filled in from reference TRBV3-1 and TRBJ1-2): DTAVSQTPKYLVTQMGNDKSIKCEQNLGHDTMYWYKQDSKKFLKIMFSYNNKELIINETVPNRFSPKSPDKAHLNLHINSLELGDSAVYFCASSQVGQYGYTFGSGTRLTVV.

The chain couples TRBV7-9 to TRBJ2-1; TRBD1 agrees at 8 bases. Germline trimming cut 5 bases from V and 1 base from J; bases unmatched to any gene: 16. CDR3 length: 19 amino acids. Germline V lookup: CDR1 SEHNR, CDR2 FQNEAQ (reference sequence). Written as DNA, the CDR3 is TGTGCCAGCAGCCCTATGGGACTTACAGGGGGTAGTTCCTACAATGAGCAGTTCTTC. The encoded protein is CASSPMGLTGGSSYNEQFF. Complete variable domain (other parts from reference TRBV7-9 and TRBJ2-1): DTGVSQNPRHKITKRGQNVTFRCDPISEHNRLYWYRQTLGQGPEFLTYFQNEAQLEKSRLLSDRFSAERPKGSFSTLEIQRTEQGDSAMYLCASSPMGLTGGSSYNEQFFGPGTRLTVL.

The V and J genes are TRBV10-2 and TRBJ2-5; no firm D call. CDR3 length: 15 amino acids. Germline CDR1 reads WSHSY; CDR2 reads SAAADI. Trimming took 0 bases from V and 2 from J, leaving 10 bases between them. CDR3 nucleotides: TGCGCCAGCAGTGAGTCTGATAGAAGGCAAGAGACCCAGTACTTC. Encoded protein: CASSESDRRQETQYF.

A few counts support this clonotype. The V call is TRBV4-1, the J call TRBJ2-7; perhaps TRBD1 as D (6 bases). The V gene's germline CDR1 is MGHRA and CDR2 YSYEKL. The V end was cut by 0 bases, the J end by 3 bases, with 15 bases between. The CDR3 is made up of 16 amino acids. In DNA, the CDR3 is TGCGCCAGCAGCCAAGATCCAGGCAGGGGTAACTACGAGCAGTACTTC. Translating gives CASSQDPGRGNYEQYF.

V and J are TRBV20-1 and TRBJ2-5; TRBD1 is a possible D gene (6 bases). The germline V gene has CDR1 DFQATT and CDR2 SNEGSKA (reference sequence). This CDR3 is 14 amino acids long. With 2 bases removed from V and 4 bases from J, the gap between germline ends came to 14 bases. CDR3 DNA: TGCAGTGCTAGATATCCCAGGGGTGGAGAGACCCAGTACTTC. This translates into CSARYPRGGETQYF.

This clonotype has more than one count but fewer than ten. The chain couples TRBV7-9 to TRBJ1-1; 8 nucleotides align to TRBD1. This CDR3 is built from 14 residues. The V segment lost 1 base and the J segment 6 bases; nucleotides outside the gene matches: 4. From germline, CDR1 is SEHNR and CDR2 FQNEAQ (reference sequence). CDR3 amino acids: CASSLVTGVPEAFF. Here the CDR3 DNA reads TGTGCCAGCAGCTTAGTGACAGGGGTCCCTGAAGCTTTCTTT.

This clonotype turned up a few times. The rearrangement joins TRBV6-6 to TRBJ1-6; D not certain. CDR1 and CDR2 (germline): MNHNY, SVGAGI (reference sequence). Trimming left V 2 bases short and J 7 bases short, with 12 bases between. The CDR3 runs to 15 residues. CDR3 bases: TGTGCCAGCAGTTACCGCGAAGCGCCGAATTCACCCCTCCACTTT. It yields the protein CASSYREAPNSPLHF.

This clonotype appeared a few times. The genes are TRBV3-1 and TRBJ2-5, with a weak D call TRBD2 (6 bases). Deletions cut 3 bases from V and 7 bases from J, with 6 bases between. The V gene's germline CDR1 is LGHDT and CDR2 YNNKEL (reference sequence). CDR3 length equals 11 residues. The CDR3 region has the DNA TGTGCCAGCAGCCACGGGGGGACCCAGTACTTC. Protein: CASSHGGTQYF.

The chain carries TRBV5-1 and TRBJ1-6, with D possibly matching TRBD1 (6 bases). The germline V and J ends were trimmed by 3 bases and 14 bases, with 24 bases remaining between them. From germline, CDR1 is SGHRS and CDR2 YFSETQ. This CDR3 has 16 residues. The CDR3 bases are TGCGCCAGCAGCTCGACCCCCGGGACACTCTCTATTTCCCTCCACTTT. Protein product: CASSSTPGTLSISLHF.

The gene calls are TRBV25-1 and TRBJ1-4; TRBD1 agrees at 7 bases. The CDR3 has 13 residues. Germline CDR1 reads MGHDK; CDR2 reads SYGVNS. With V trimmed by 11 bases and J by 7 bases, 10 bases remained unmatched. The CDR3 spells CAAPRGDSEKLFF. As DNA, the CDR3 is TGTGCCGCCCCGAGAGGGGACAGTGAAAAACTGTTTTTT.

This clonotype has only a few counts. This chain links TRBV5-1 with TRBJ1-1; 7 positions match TRBD1. This CDR3 is 13 amino acids long. Trimming removed 3 bases from V and 4 bases from J; junction bases left unmatched: 3. From germline, CDR1 is SGHRS and CDR2 YFSETQ. CDR3: CASSSGQSTEAFF. CDR3 nucleotides: TGCGCCAGCAGCTCGGGACAGAGCACTGAAGCTTTCTTT.

V usage is TRBV6-1 and J usage is TRBJ2-1; weak D call: TRBD2 (6 bases). Germline assignment: CDR1 MNHNS and CDR2 SASEGT. V lost 2 bases and J 0 bases, leaving 11 bases between the germline ends. This CDR3 spans 16 amino acids. The CDR3 DNA is TGTGCCAGCAGTGAACGACTAGACCCCTCCTACAATGAGCAGTTCTTC. It encodes CASSERLDPSYNEQFF.

This chain connects TRBV14 to TRBJ2-5; 7 bases align to TRBD1. V was pared by 2 bases and J by 4 bases, with 4 bases of the junction left unmatched. This CDR3 is 14 amino acids long. Germline CDR1 and CDR2: SGHDN and FVKESK. The CDR3 region is CASSQKGAGETQYF. In DNA form, the CDR3 reads TGTGCCAGCAGCCAAAAGGGGGCGGGAGAGACCCAGTACTTC. Complete variable domain (other parts from reference TRBV14 and TRBJ2-5): EAGVTQFPSHSVIEKGQTVTLRCDPISGHDNLYWYRRVMGKEIKFLLHFVKESKQDESGMPNNRFLAERTGGTYSTLKVQPAELEDSGVYFCASSQKGAGETQYFGPGTRLLVL.

The sample holds a few counts of this clonotype. The gene calls are TRBV7-9 and TRBJ2-7; possibly TRBD1 for D (6 bases). Germline CDR1 SEHNR, CDR2 FQNEAQ (reference sequence). The CDR3 contains 12 residues. Trimming removed 5 bases from V and 6 bases from J, with 11 bases in between. The CDR3 coding sequence is TGTGCCAGCAGCCCCTGGGGGCGCGAGCAGTACTTC. The encoded protein is CASSPWGREQYF.

This rearrangement joins TRBV3-1 to TRBJ1-6; perhaps TRBD1 as D (5 bases). The CDR3 sequence is 12 residues long. V was trimmed by 4 bases and J by 10 bases, leaving 8 bases between them. CDR1 and CDR2 from the germline V gene are LGHDT and YNNKEL (reference sequence). As DNA, the CDR3 is TGTGCCAGCAGCCCCCGGGACTCACCCCTCCACTTT. It translates to CASSPRDSPLHF. Combining the CDR3 with reference TRBV3-1 and TRBJ1-6 gives the whole variable domain DTAVSQTPKYLVTQMGNDKSIKCEQNLGHDTMYWYKQDSKKFLKIMFSYNNKELIINETVPNRFSPKSPDKAHLNLHINSLELGDSAVYFCASSPRDSPLHFGNGTRLTVT.

V and J are TRBV6-5 and TRBJ2-5; 10 nucleotides line up with TRBD1. The germline CDR1 and CDR2 sequences are MNHEY and SVGAGI. The V and J ends lost 0 bases and 5 bases, in that order; junction bases with no gene match: 6. CDR3 size: 16 residues. The DNA for the CDR3 is TGTGCCAGCAGTTACTCGACCAGGACAGGGGGGGAGACCCAGTACTTC. This codes for CASSYSTRTGGETQYF.

This clonotype was detected only a few times. V and J are TRBV2 and TRBJ1-3; tentative D call: TRBD1 (5 bases). CDR3 length: 12 residues. Looked up from germline, CDR1 is SNHLY and CDR2 is FYNNEI. V was clipped by 7 bases and J by 7 bases, with 11 bases between them. CDR3 nucleotide sequence: TGTGCCAGCACCCGACAGCGGAACACCATATATTTT. This encodes CASTRQRNTIYF.

The CDR3 nucleotides are TGCAGTGCTGATCCCGGGACAGGAGGCACTGAAGCTTTCTTT. Translation gives CSADPGTGGTEAFF. The chain links TRBV20-1 to TRBJ1-1, with 8 positions matching TRBD1. Unmatched junction bases numbered 9, after V lost 5 bases and J lost 4 bases. Germline values: CDR1 DFQATT, CDR2 SNEGSKA (reference sequence). This CDR3 has 14 amino acids.

The gene calls are TRBV25-1 and TRBJ1-2, with D unclear. Germline assignment: CDR1 MGHDK and CDR2 SYGVNS. The CDR3 has 14 residues. Between the trimmed V and J ends, which lost 3 bases and 1 base, there was a span of 9 bases. The CDR3 DNA reads TGTGCCAGCAGTGACTGGTACAGTAACTATGGCTACACCTTC. Amino acids: CASSDWYSNYGYTF.

This clonotype was picked up a small number of times. The chain has TRBV7-3 and TRBJ2-5; 7 bases fit TRBD2. The DNA end is a closer match to TRBJ2-1, so the J assignment may be wrong. This CDR3 contains 14 residues. Germline V CDR1 and CDR2: SGHTA, FQGTGA. For the CDR3, the DNA is TGTGCCAGCAGCCCAAAAAGGACTAGCAATGAGCAGTTCTTC. Its protein product is CASSPKRTSNEQFF.

V and J are TRBV4-2 and TRBJ2-1; D not resolved. CDR3 length: 14 amino acids. Germline loops: CDR1 LGHNA, CDR2 YNFKEQ. The V and J ends lost 4 bases and 3 bases respectively, with 10 bases between them. The CDR3 sequence: CASSLPGLYNEQFF. CDR3 nucleotide sequence: TGTGCCAGCAGCCTCCCCGGGCTCTACAATGAGCAGTTCTTC.

This clonotype turned up a few times. The chain is built from TRBV29-1 and TRBJ2-1; the D gene could be TRBD1 or TRBD2 (5 bases each). The V end was cut by 3 bases, the J end by 1 base, with 10 bases between. This CDR3 has 14 residues. Germline V gives CDR1 SQVTM, CDR2 ANQGSEA. In nucleotides, the CDR3 is TGCAGCGTTGAGGGGACCACATCCTACAATGAGCAGTTCTTC. Protein: CSVEGTTSYNEQFF.

This clonotype has only a few counts. This chain connects TRBV20-1 to TRBJ2-5; no reliable D call. The CDR3 sequence is 12 residues long. V shed 6 bases and J shed 7 bases, with 15 bases lying between them. Germline V gene data show CDR1 as DFQATT and CDR2 as SNEGSKA (reference sequence). The DNA of the CDR3 is TGCAGTGCCGCTCCGGTCAAAGGGACCCAGTACTTC. Amino acids: CSAAPVKGTQYF.

J is TRBJ2-7 and V is TRBV7-9, with 9 bases aligning to TRBD1. After removal of 5 bases from V and 6 bases from J, the junction contained 5 bases not matched to a gene. In germline, CDR1 is SEHNR, CDR2 FQNEAQ (reference sequence). This CDR3 has 13 amino acids. The CDR3 is CASSKSTGGEQYF. The CDR3 coding sequence is TGTGCCAGCAGCAAATCGACAGGGGGCGAGCAGTACTTC.

The chain recombines TRBV28 with TRBJ2-7; a possible D gene is TRBD1 (5 bases). With 6 bases removed from V and 6 bases from J, the gap between germline ends came to 18 bases. CDR3 size: 14 residues. CDR1 is MDHEN, CDR2 SYDVKM, per germline. The CDR3 DNA is TGTGCCAGCAGGCGTCAGGGCAAAGTGGGCGAGCAGTACTTC. It codes for CASRRQGKVGEQYF.

This clonotype has only a few counts. This chain joins TRBV28 and TRBJ2-1, with TRBD2 matching over 7 bases. From germline, CDR1 is MDHEN and CDR2 SYDVKM. J was trimmed by 6 bases and V by 10 bases; bases with no gene match: 9. The CDR3 has 13 residues. CDR3 bases: TGTGCCATCCACGGGCCGGGGGGCAATGAGCAGTTCTTC. It is translated as CAIHGPGGNEQFF.